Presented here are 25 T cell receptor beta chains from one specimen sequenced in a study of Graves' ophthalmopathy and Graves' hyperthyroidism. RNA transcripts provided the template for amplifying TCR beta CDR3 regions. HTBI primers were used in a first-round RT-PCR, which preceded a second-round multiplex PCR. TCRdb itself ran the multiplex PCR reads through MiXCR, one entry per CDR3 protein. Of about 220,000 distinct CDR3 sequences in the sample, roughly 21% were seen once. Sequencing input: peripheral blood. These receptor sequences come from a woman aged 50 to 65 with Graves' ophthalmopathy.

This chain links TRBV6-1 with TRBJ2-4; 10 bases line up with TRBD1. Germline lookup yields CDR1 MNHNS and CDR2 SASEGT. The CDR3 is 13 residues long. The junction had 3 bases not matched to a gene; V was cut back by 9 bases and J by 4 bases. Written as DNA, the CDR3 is TGTGCCAGTGGACAGGGGGATAAAAACATTCAGTACTTC. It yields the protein CASGQGDKNIQYF.

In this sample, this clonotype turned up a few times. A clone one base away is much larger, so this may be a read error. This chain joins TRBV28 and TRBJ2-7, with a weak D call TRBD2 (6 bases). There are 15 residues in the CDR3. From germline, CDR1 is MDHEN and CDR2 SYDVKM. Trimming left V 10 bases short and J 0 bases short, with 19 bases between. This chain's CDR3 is CATYTSRTLSYEQYF. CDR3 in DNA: TGTGCCACCTATACTAGCAGGACCCTCTCCTACGAGCAGTACTTC.

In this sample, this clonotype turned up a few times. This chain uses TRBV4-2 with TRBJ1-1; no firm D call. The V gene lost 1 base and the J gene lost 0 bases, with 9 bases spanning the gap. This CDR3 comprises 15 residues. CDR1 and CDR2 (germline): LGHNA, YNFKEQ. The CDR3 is CASSQVSGVNTEAFF. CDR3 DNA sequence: TGTGCCAGCAGCCAAGTTTCTGGGGTGAACACTGAAGCTTTCTTT.

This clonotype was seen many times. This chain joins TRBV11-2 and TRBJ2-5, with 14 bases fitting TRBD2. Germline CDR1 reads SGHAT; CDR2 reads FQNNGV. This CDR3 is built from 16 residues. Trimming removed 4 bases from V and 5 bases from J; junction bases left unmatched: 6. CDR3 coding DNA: TGTGCCAGCAGCTGGGGGACTAGCGGGAGAACGGAGACCCAGTACTTC. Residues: CASSWGTSGRTETQYF.

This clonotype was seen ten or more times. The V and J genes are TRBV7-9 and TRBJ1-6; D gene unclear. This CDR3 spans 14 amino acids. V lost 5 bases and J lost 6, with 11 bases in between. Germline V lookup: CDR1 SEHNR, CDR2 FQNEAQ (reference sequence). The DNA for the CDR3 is TGTGCCAGCAGCCGACTTTCAGCTAATTCACCCCTCCACTTT. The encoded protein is CASSRLSANSPLHF.

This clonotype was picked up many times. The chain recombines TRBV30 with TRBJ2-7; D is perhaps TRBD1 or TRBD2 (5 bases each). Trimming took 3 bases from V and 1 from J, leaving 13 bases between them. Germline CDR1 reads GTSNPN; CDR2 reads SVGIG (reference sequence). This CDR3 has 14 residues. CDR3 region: CAWSAGADSYEQYF. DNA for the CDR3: TGTGCCTGGAGCGCCGGGGCAGATTCCTACGAGCAGTACTTC. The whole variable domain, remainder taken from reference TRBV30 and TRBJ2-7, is SQTIHQWPATLVQPVGSPLSLECTVEGTSNPNLYWYRQAAGRGLQLLFYSVGIGQISSEVPQNLSASRPQDRQFILSSKKLLLSDSGFYLCAWSAGADSYEQYFGPGTRLTVT.

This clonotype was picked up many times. CDR3 in DNA: TGTGCCACCAGTGATGTGGGGGGCCGGAATCAGCCCCAGCATTTT. Residues: CATSDVGGRNQPQHF. The V and J genes are TRBV24-1 and TRBJ1-5, with D maybe TRBD1 (6 bases). Germline lookup yields CDR1 KGHDR and CDR2 SFDVKD. The ends were cut back, 3 bases at V and 4 bases at J, with 12 bases in the middle. This CDR3 has 15 amino acids.

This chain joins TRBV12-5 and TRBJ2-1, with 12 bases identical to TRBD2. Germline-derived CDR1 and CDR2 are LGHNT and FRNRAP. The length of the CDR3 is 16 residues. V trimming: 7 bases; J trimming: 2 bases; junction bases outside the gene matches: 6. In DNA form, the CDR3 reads TGTGCTAGTGTAGCCGGACTAGCGGGAACCTACAATGAGCAGTTCTTC. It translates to CASVAGLAGTYNEQFF.

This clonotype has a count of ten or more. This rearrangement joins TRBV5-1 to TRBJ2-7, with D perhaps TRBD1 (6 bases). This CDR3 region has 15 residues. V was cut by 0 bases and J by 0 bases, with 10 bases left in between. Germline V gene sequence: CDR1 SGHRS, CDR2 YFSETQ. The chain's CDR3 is CASSLDGTPSYEQYF. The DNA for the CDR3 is TGCGCCAGCAGCTTGGACGGGACACCCTCCTACGAGCAGTACTTC.

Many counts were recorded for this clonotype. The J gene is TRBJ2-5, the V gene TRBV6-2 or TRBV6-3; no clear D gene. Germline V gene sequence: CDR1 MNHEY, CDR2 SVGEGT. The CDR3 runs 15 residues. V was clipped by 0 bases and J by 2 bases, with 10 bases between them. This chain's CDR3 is CASSYSLTDQETQYF. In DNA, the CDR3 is TGTGCCAGCAGTTACTCTCTAACAGATCAAGAGACCCAGTACTTC.

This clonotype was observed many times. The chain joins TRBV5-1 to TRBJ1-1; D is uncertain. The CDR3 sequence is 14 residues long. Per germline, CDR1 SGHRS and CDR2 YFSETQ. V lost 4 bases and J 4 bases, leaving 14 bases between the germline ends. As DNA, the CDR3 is TGCGCCAGCAGCGAAGGGTCCATTCTCACTGAAGCTTTCTTT. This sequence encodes CASSEGSILTEAFF.

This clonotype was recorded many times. The CDR3 loop reads CASSSLRWRSLEETQYF. In nucleotides, the CDR3 is TGTGCCAGCAGCTCCCTACGATGGAGAAGCCTCGAGGAGACCCAGTACTTC. The chain links TRBV7-8 to TRBJ2-5; D is unclear. Looked up from germline, CDR1 is SGHVS and CDR2 is FQNEAQ. The CDR3 covers 17 residues. The V end lost 4 bases, the J end lost 5 bases, and 23 bases lay between the germline ends.

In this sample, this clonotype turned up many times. The CDR3 sequence is CASTLNQPQHF. The CDR3 DNA is TGTGCCAGTACCTTGAATCAGCCCCAGCATTTT. The chain employs TRBV19 and TRBJ1-5; D is undetermined. The ends were cut back, 7 bases at V and 4 bases at J, with 5 bases in the middle. Germline values: CDR1 LNHDA, CDR2 SQIVND (reference sequence). CDR3 size: 11 residues.

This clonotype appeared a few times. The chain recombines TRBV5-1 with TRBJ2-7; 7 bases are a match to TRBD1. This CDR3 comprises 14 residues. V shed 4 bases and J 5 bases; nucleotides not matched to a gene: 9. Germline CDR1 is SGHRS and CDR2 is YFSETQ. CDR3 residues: CASSKDRVRNEQYF. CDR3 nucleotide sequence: TGCGCCAGCAGCAAAGACAGGGTTAGGAACGAGCAGTACTTC.

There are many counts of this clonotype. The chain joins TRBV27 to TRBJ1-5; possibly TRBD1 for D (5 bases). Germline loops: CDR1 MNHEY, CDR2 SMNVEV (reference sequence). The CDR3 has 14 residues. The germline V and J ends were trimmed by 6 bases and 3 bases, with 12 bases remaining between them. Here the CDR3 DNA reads TGTGCCAGCAGCTTTGCAGGGAACAATCAGCCCCAGCATTTT. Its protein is CASSFAGNNQPQHF.

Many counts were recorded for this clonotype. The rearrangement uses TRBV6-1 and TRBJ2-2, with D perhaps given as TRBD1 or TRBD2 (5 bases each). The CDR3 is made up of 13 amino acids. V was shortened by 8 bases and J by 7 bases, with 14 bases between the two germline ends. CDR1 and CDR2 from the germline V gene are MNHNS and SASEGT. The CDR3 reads CASGQRGLGELFF. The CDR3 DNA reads TGTGCCAGCGGGCAGAGGGGCCTCGGGGAGCTGTTTTTT.

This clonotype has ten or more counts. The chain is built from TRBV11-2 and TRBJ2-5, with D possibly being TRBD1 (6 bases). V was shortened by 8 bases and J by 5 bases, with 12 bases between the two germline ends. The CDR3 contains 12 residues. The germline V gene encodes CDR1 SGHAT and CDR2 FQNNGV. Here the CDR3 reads CASQGFGETQYF. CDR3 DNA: TGTGCCAGCCAGGGGTTTGGCGAGACCCAGTACTTC.

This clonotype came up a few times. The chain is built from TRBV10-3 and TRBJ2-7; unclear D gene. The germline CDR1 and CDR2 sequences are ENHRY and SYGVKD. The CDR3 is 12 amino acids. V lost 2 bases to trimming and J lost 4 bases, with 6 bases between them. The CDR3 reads CAISERQYEQYF. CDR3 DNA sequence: TGTGCCATCAGTGAGAGGCAGTACGAGCAGTACTTC.

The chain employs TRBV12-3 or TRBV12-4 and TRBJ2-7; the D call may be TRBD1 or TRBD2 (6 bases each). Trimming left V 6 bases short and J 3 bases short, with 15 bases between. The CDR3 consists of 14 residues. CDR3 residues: CASRATRGDYEQYF. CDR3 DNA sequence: TGTGCCAGCAGGGCAACTAGGGGGGACTACGAGCAGTACTTC.

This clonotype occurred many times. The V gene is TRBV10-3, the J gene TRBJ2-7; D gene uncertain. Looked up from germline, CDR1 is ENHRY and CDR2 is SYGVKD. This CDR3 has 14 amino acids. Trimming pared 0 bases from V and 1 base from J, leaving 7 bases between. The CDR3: CAISESPKSYEQYF. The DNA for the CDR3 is TGTGCCATCAGTGAGTCTCCGAAATCCTACGAGCAGTACTTC.

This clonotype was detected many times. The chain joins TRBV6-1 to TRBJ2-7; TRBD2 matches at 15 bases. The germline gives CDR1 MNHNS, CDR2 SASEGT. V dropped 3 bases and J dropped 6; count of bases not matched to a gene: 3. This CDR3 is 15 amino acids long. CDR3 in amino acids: CASSEVGLAGGEQYF. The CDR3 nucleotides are TGTGCCAGCAGTGAGGTGGGACTAGCGGGAGGCGAGCAGTACTTC.

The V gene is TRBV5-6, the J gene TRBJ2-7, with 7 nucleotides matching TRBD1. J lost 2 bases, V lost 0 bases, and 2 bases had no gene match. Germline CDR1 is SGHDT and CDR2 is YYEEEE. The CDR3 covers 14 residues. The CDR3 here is CASSLEGATYEQYF. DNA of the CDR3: TGTGCCAGCAGCTTGGAGGGGGCGACCTACGAGCAGTACTTC. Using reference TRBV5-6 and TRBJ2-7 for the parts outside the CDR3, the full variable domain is DAGVTQSPTHLIKTRGQQVTLRCSPKSGHDTVSWYQQALGQGPQFIFQYYEEEERQRGNFPDRFSGHQFPNYSSELNVNALLLGDSALYLCASSLEGATYEQYFGPGTRLTVT.

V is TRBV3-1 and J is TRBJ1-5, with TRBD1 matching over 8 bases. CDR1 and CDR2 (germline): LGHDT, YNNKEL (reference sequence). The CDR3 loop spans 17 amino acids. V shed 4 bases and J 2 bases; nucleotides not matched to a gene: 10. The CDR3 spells CASSPNPTTGGNQPQHF. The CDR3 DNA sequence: TGTGCCAGCAGCCCCAACCCTACGACAGGGGGCAATCAGCCCCAGCATTTT.

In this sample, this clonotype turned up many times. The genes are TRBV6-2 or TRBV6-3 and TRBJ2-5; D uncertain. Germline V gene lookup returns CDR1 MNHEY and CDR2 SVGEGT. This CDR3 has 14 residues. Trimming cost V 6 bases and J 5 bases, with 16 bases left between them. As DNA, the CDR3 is TGTGCCAGCAGCAGTCGGTGGGCGTTGGAGACCCAGTACTTC. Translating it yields CASSSRWALETQYF.

The CDR3 here is CASSLSYRGTYEQYF. The CDR3 region has the DNA TGTGCCAGCAGTTTATCTTACAGGGGTACCTACGAGCAGTACTTC. The chain uses TRBV27 and TRBJ2-7; 7 positions match TRBD1. The V segment lost 0 bases and the J segment 2 bases; nucleotides outside the gene matches: 4. Germline CDR1 reads MNHEY; CDR2 reads SMNVEV (reference sequence). The CDR3 spans 15 residues.